The TCR beta chain under discussion was sequenced for a study of blood T cell repertoires in COVID-19. Study-wide background: Researchers got acute and convalescent COVID-19 samples from the United States, Italy and Spain.

The table came from immunoSEQ multiplex PCR; TCRdb's copy has only in-frame clones and leaves some out. The repertoire consists of about 79,000 clones, with around 88% occurring once and the leading ten covering over 11%. This clone has a single count. This CDR3 comprises 17 residues. V was shortened by 5 bases and J by 7 bases, with 23 bases between the two germline ends. Looked up from germline, CDR1 is LGHNA and CDR2 is YSLEER. The specimen was peripheral blood. This TCR derives from a man aged 65 to 79 with active or convalescent COVID-19. This chain joins TRBV4-3 and TRBJ1-4; D not certain. CDR3 nucleotide sequence: TGCGCCAGCAGCTCACCCCCGGGTGGGGAGGCCCTTGAAAAACTGTTTTTT. This gives the protein CASSSPPGGEALEKLFF.